These T cell receptor beta chains were read from a single sample in a study of cytomegalovirus exposure and HLA in healthy donors. This table comes from immunoSEQ multiplex PCR, and its TCRdb copy is limited to in-frame clones, with some not included. The sample contains some 95,000 clones, around 73% of which appear only once. The sample comprised PBMCs. The receptors stem from a female donor in good health and CMV-seronegative. Both conserved end residues are part of each CDR3. Fields, in order: V gene, J gene, D gene, clone size, CDR3 protein, CDR3 DNA. A D gene is named only where the DNA matches it firmly. Clone size is given for some rows only: seen once, a few or many times, or a class if the clone is expanded.

>TRBV6-5|TRBJ2-6|.|.
CASSYSAGGANVLTF
TGTGCCAGCAGTTACTCCGCGGGTGGGGCCAACGTCCTGACTTTC
>TRBV10-3|TRBJ1-5|TRBD1|few
CAISEVRTGISNQPQHF
TGTGCCATCAGTGAAGTGCGGACAGGGATTAGCAATCAGCCCCAGCATTTT
>TRBV6-5|TRBJ1-2|.|.
CASSLPGGDGYTF
TGTGCCAGCAGTTTACCGGGAGGAGATGGCTACACCTTC
>TRBV30|TRBJ2-7|.|few
CAWGQAKSSYEQYF
TGTGCCTGGGGTCAGGCCAAAAGCTCCTACGAGCAGTACTTC
>TRBV23-1|TRBJ1-6|TRBD1|.
CASSLPQGFYNSPLHF
TGCGCCAGCAGTCTTCCACAGGGGTTTTATAATTCACCCCTCCACTTT
>TRBV28|TRBJ1-1|.|.
CASSLGGGMNTEAFF
TGTGCCAGCAGTTTGGGGGGGGGCATGAACACTGAAGCTTTCTTT
>TRBV19|TRBJ1-2|TRBD1|.
CASSSGGTAGYGYTF
TGTGCCAGTAGTAGTGGCGGGACAGCAGGATATGGCTACACCTTC
>TRBV27|TRBJ2-7|TRBD1|.
CASRGQAGHEQYF
TGTGCCAGCAGAGGACAGGCAGGCCACGAGCAGTACTTC
>TRBV27|TRBJ2-1|TRBD1|.
CASTLRGQGVNEQFF
TGTGCCAGCACCCTACGGGGACAGGGCGTCAATGAGCAGTTCTTC
>TRBV5-4|TRBJ2-1|TRBD1|few
CASSVPQGAREQFF
TGTGCCAGCAGCGTACCACAGGGGGCAAGGGAGCAGTTCTTC
>TRBV27|TRBJ1-1|.|.
CASRETENTEAFF
TGTGCCAGCAGGGAGACAGAGAACACTGAAGCTTTCTTT
>TRBV9|TRBJ2-5|.|.
CASSVGYRERETQYF
TGTGCCAGCAGCGTAGGCTACAGGGAGAGAGAGACCCAGTACTTC
>TRBV2|TRBJ2-1|TRBD1|few
CAGQTGTGSYNEQFF
TGTGCCGGACAGACCGGGACAGGCTCCTACAATGAGCAGTTCTTC
>TRBV15|TRBJ2-5|TRBD1|few
CATRTGGVETQYF
TGTGCCACCCGGACAGGGGGCGTCGAGACCCAGTACTTC
>TRBV9|TRBJ1-2|TRBD1|.
CASRHSGTGKGARYGYTF
TGTGCCAGCAGGCATTCCGGGACAGGGAAGGGTGCCCGCTATGGCTACACCTTC
>TRBV7-2|TRBJ2-3|.|.
CASSLWLRGTDTQYF
TGTGCCAGCAGCTTATGGTTGAGGGGCACAGATACGCAGTATTTT
>TRBV7-3|TRBJ2-1|.|.
CASSLYGSNNEQFF
TGTGCCAGCAGCTTATATGGCAGTAACAATGAGCAGTTCTTC
>TRBV30|TRBJ2-7|TRBD2|.
CAWMGRVAYEQYF
TGTGCCTGGATGGGGAGGGTGGCCTACGAGCAGTACTTC
>TRBV6-4|TRBJ2-3|TRBD1|.
CASSVGTGAGDTQYF
TGTGCCAGCAGTGTAGGGACAGGAGCGGGAGATACGCAGTATTTT
>TRBV11-2|TRBJ2-5|TRBD1|.
CASSSRQGRSAETQYF
TGTGCCAGCAGCTCGCGACAGGGGAGGTCTGCAGAGACCCAGTACTTC